This is a list of T cell receptor beta chains from one sample in a study of T cells in Graves' hyperthyroidism and ophthalmopathy. TCRdb re-called the multiplex PCR reads with MiXCR, one entry per CDR3 protein. The table has roughly 500,000 distinct CDR3 sequences, about 15% seen once; the top ten hold almost 6%. Sequencing was carried out using blood. The receptors come from a woman in her twenties or thirties with Graves' hyperthyroidism that later progressed to Graves' ophthalmopathy. Each CDR3 is given with its conserved first and last residue. D genes are given only for firm matches. Some rows mark clone size as missing; the rest say once, few, many or name a class of expanded clone.

V gene: TRBV6-2/TRBV6-3
J gene: TRBJ1-5
clone size: many
D gene: TRBD1
CDR3 DNA: TGTGCCAGCAGTTACGGATCGACAGGGGAGGAGCCCCAGCATTTT
CDR3 protein: CASSYGSTGEEPQHF

V gene: TRBV20-1
J gene: TRBJ2-3
clone size: .
D gene: .
CDR3 DNA: TGCAGTGCTCGACCAACAGGCACAGATACGCAGTATTTT
CDR3 protein: CSARPTGTDTQYF

V gene: TRBV2
J gene: TRBJ1-3
clone size: few
D gene: .
CDR3 DNA: TGTGCCAGCAGACTGAACTCTGGAAACACCATATATTTT
CDR3 protein: CASRLNSGNTIYF

V gene: TRBV7-9
J gene: TRBJ2-5
clone size: .
D gene: .
CDR3 DNA: TGTGCCAGCAGCCCGATAAACGGCGAGACCCAGTACTTC
CDR3 protein: CASSPINGETQYF

V gene: TRBV5-1
J gene: TRBJ2-3
clone size: .
D gene: .
CDR3 DNA: TGCGCCAGCAGCCCATGGGTTAGCACAGATACGCAGTATTTT
CDR3 protein: CASSPWVSTDTQYF

V gene: TRBV6-1
J gene: TRBJ1-5
clone size: few
D gene: .
CDR3 DNA: TGTGCCAGCAGTTATGGGGTATCGGGCAATCAGCCCCAGCATTTT
CDR3 protein: CASSYGVSGNQPQHF

V gene: TRBV6-6
J gene: TRBJ2-5
clone size: many
D gene: TRBD1
CDR3 DNA: TGTGCCAGCAGTTACGGGACAGGGGATGCGGAGACCCAGTACTTC
CDR3 protein: CASSYGTGDAETQYF

V gene: TRBV11-2
J gene: TRBJ2-3
clone size: .
D gene: .
CDR3 DNA: TGTGCCAGCAGCTTATTTGGGGTTGGTGCAGATACGCAGTATTTT
CDR3 protein: CASSLFGVGADTQYF

V gene: TRBV18
J gene: TRBJ2-5
clone size: .
D gene: .
CDR3 DNA: TGTGCCAGCTCACGGGGCGGGGAAATCAAAGAGACCCAGTACTTC
CDR3 protein: CASSRGGEIKETQYF

V gene: TRBV29-1
J gene: TRBJ1-2
clone size: many
D gene: TRBD1
CDR3 DNA: TGCAGCGTTTACAGGGGTCTTTATGGCTACACCTTC
CDR3 protein: CSVYRGLYGYTF

V gene: TRBV27
J gene: TRBJ1-1
clone size: many
D gene: .
CDR3 DNA: TGTGCCAGCATGGGGGGGACGGAGAACACTGAAGCTTTCTTT
CDR3 protein: CASMGGTENTEAFF

V gene: TRBV7-3
J gene: TRBJ2-2
clone size: once
D gene: .
CDR3 DNA: TGTGCCAGCAGCTTAAGCACAGGAGACGGGGAGCTGTTTTTT
CDR3 protein: CASSLSTGDGELFF

V gene: TRBV7-9
J gene: TRBJ2-2
clone size: few
D gene: .
CDR3 DNA: TGTGCCAGCAGCAGCGCATTGCTTCGACAGCGCTCGAACACCGGGGAGCTGTTTTTT
CDR3 protein: CASSSALLRQRSNTGELFF

V gene: TRBV20-1
J gene: TRBJ2-1
clone size: few
D gene: .
CDR3 DNA: TGCAGTGCTAGATCCCCGGGAGCGAGCTCCTACAATGAGCAGTTCTTC
CDR3 protein: CSARSPGASSYNEQFF

V gene: TRBV13
J gene: TRBJ2-5
clone size: few
D gene: .
CDR3 DNA: TGTGCCAGCAGCGACCAGGGGTACCAAGAGACCCAGTACTTC
CDR3 protein: CASSDQGYQETQYF

V gene: TRBV5-1
J gene: TRBJ2-7
clone size: many
D gene: .
CDR3 DNA: TGCGCCAGCAGTGCAGAGGTCCACGAGCAGTACTTC
CDR3 protein: CASSAEVHEQYF

V gene: TRBV5-1
J gene: TRBJ2-1
clone size: few
D gene: .
CDR3 DNA: TGCGCCAGCAGTCCCATTTCAGGGAGCTCCTACAATGAGCAGTTCTTC
CDR3 protein: CASSPISGSSYNEQFF

V gene: TRBV11-2
J gene: TRBJ2-7
clone size: .
D gene: .
CDR3 DNA: TGTGCCAGCAGCTTAGGGCCGGCAAACTACGAGCAGTACTTC
CDR3 protein: CASSLGPANYEQYF

V gene: TRBV28
J gene: TRBJ2-1
clone size: many
D gene: .
CDR3 DNA: TGCGCGACTATCTTCCATTCGTACAATGAGCAGTTCTTC
CDR3 protein: CATIFHSYNEQFF

V gene: TRBV10-3
J gene: TRBJ1-4
clone size: many
D gene: TRBD1
CDR3 DNA: TGTGCCACCAACCCGGGACAGGGCGAAAAACTGTTTTTT
CDR3 protein: CATNPGQGEKLFF

V gene: TRBV7-2
J gene: TRBJ2-1
clone size: many
D gene: .
CDR3 DNA: TGTGCCAGCAGTCCAACAGTTTACAATGAGCAGTTCTTC
CDR3 protein: CASSPTVYNEQFF

V gene: TRBV4-2
J gene: TRBJ2-7
clone size: many
D gene: TRBD2
CDR3 DNA: TGTGCCAGCAGCCAGGGCCTAGCGGGCGACCACTACGAGCAGTACTTC
CDR3 protein: CASSQGLAGDHYEQYF

V gene: TRBV5-1
J gene: TRBJ2-7
clone size: many
D gene: .
CDR3 DNA: TGCGCCAGCAGCTTGGCCGACAACTACGAGCAGTACTTC
CDR3 protein: CASSLADNYEQYF

V gene: TRBV19
J gene: TRBJ1-1
clone size: .
D gene: .
CDR3 DNA: TGTGCCAGTAGTATTCTCCGGAACACTGAAGCTTTCTTT
CDR3 protein: CASSILRNTEAFF

V gene: TRBV6-2/TRBV6-3
J gene: TRBJ1-5
clone size: many
D gene: .
CDR3 DNA: TGTGCCAGCAGTTACTCGATGGTTCCTAGCAATCAGCCCCAGCATTTT
CDR3 protein: CASSYSMVPSNQPQHF

V gene: TRBV10-3
J gene: TRBJ2-2
clone size: many
D gene: .
CDR3 DNA: TGTGCCATCAGTGAGCCGCGGACATCCTCAACCGGGGAGCTGTTTTTT
CDR3 protein: CAISEPRTSSTGELFF

V gene: TRBV2
J gene: TRBJ2-5
clone size: .
D gene: .
CDR3 DNA: TGTGCCAGCGATAAAGAAGAGACCCAGTACTTC
CDR3 protein: CASDKEETQYF

V gene: TRBV4-2
J gene: TRBJ1-5
clone size: few
D gene: .
CDR3 DNA: TGTGCCAGCGGCCCTGGGGGTAGCGGCAATCAGCCCCAGCATTTT
CDR3 protein: CASGPGGSGNQPQHF

V gene: TRBV2
J gene: TRBJ1-2
clone size: many
D gene: TRBD1
CDR3 DNA: TGTGCCACCCTGGACAGGGTAACCTATGGCTACACCTTC
CDR3 protein: CATLDRVTYGYTF

V gene: TRBV11-3
J gene: TRBJ1-2
clone size: .
D gene: TRBD1
CDR3 DNA: TGTGCCAGCAGCCAAGATTCAGGGACAGGGGGTACTCAATATGGCTACACCTTC
CDR3 protein: CASSQDSGTGGTQYGYTF

V gene: TRBV6-6
J gene: TRBJ1-2
clone size: few
D gene: .
CDR3 DNA: TGTGCCAGCAGTTCCTCGCCAGTTCAGAACTATGGCTACACCTTC
CDR3 protein: CASSSSPVQNYGYTF

V gene: TRBV15
J gene: TRBJ1-5
clone size: many
D gene: TRBD1
CDR3 DNA: TGTGCCACCAGCAAGGGACAGGGGGTAAATCAGCCCCAGCATTTT
CDR3 protein: CATSKGQGVNQPQHF

V gene: TRBV29-1
J gene: TRBJ2-7
clone size: .
D gene: .
CDR3 DNA: TGCAGCGCCGCTGGGACCTACGAGCAGTACTTC
CDR3 protein: CSAAGTYEQYF

V gene: TRBV29-1
J gene: TRBJ2-7
clone size: few
D gene: .
CDR3 DNA: TGCAGCGTTGAAGATCGGGGCAGTACCTACGAGCAGTACTTC
CDR3 protein: CSVEDRGSTYEQYF

V gene: TRBV27
J gene: TRBJ1-2
clone size: many
D gene: .
CDR3 DNA: TGTGCCAGCAGTTTAAGGGGGACCTATGGCTACACCTTC
CDR3 protein: CASSLRGTYGYTF

V gene: TRBV15
J gene: TRBJ1-4
clone size: many
D gene: .
CDR3 DNA: TGTGCCACCAGCGCCTCCGGGAATGAAAAACTGTTTTTT
CDR3 protein: CATSASGNEKLFF

V gene: TRBV7-8
J gene: TRBJ2-5
clone size: many
D gene: TRBD1
CDR3 DNA: TGTGCCAGCAGCCCAGGGGGCGACGAGACCCAGTACTTC
CDR3 protein: CASSPGGDETQYF

V gene: TRBV30
J gene: TRBJ2-5
clone size: few
D gene: .
CDR3 DNA: TGTGCCTGGAGTGCGGGACCAGGGGGGGAGACCCAGTACTTC
CDR3 protein: CAWSAGPGGETQYF

V gene: TRBV18
J gene: TRBJ2-7
clone size: .
D gene: .
CDR3 DNA: TGTGCCAGCTCTCCTGACTGGTACGAGCAGTACTTC
CDR3 protein: CASSPDWYEQYF

V gene: TRBV27
J gene: TRBJ1-2
clone size: many
D gene: TRBD1
CDR3 DNA: TGTGCCAGCAGTTCACCGGGACAGGGGGTTTGGGGCTACACCTTC
CDR3 protein: CASSSPGQGVWGYTF

V gene: TRBV12-3/TRBV12-4
J gene: TRBJ2-1
clone size: .
D gene: TRBD2
CDR3 DNA: TGTGCCAGCAGTTTAGGACTAGCGGGAGCTATGTATGAGCAGTTCTTC
CDR3 protein: CASSLGLAGAMYEQFF

V gene: TRBV12-3/TRBV12-4
J gene: TRBJ1-3
clone size: many
D gene: .
CDR3 DNA: TGTGCCAGCAGTCCTCGGACGGGGGAAACTGGAAACACCATATATTTT
CDR3 protein: CASSPRTGETGNTIYF

V gene: TRBV20-1
J gene: TRBJ2-1
clone size: .
D gene: .
CDR3 DNA: TGCAGTGCTAGAGATCTCGCGGGAAGGCAAACCGAGGAGCAGTTCTTC
CDR3 protein: CSARDLAGRQTEEQFF

V gene: TRBV20-1
J gene: TRBJ2-7
clone size: .
D gene: .
CDR3 DNA: TGCAGTGCTAGATCCGCAGAACCCCCCTACGAGCAGTACTTC
CDR3 protein: CSARSAEPPYEQYF

V gene: TRBV11-2
J gene: TRBJ2-7
clone size: many
D gene: .
CDR3 DNA: TGTGCCAGCAGCTTGGCGGGAACCTACGAGCAGTACTTC
CDR3 protein: CASSLAGTYEQYF

V gene: TRBV12-3/TRBV12-4
J gene: TRBJ1-3
clone size: many
D gene: TRBD1
CDR3 DNA: TGTGCCAGCAGCCCGGAACGACAGGGGTTTTTCTCTGGAAACACCATATATTTT
CDR3 protein: CASSPERQGFFSGNTIYF

V gene: TRBV3-1
J gene: TRBJ1-6
clone size: many
D gene: .
CDR3 DNA: TGTGCCAGCGTGGGAGACATTGATTCACCCCTCCACTTT
CDR3 protein: CASVGDIDSPLHF

V gene: TRBV12-3/TRBV12-4
J gene: TRBJ2-1
clone size: many
D gene: .
CDR3 DNA: TGTGCCAGCAGTTTAGTCGGCGGAACCCCATACAATGAGCAGTTCTTC
CDR3 protein: CASSLVGGTPYNEQFF

V gene: TRBV6-2/TRBV6-3
J gene: TRBJ2-7
clone size: many
D gene: TRBD2
CDR3 DNA: TGTGCCAGCACTACTAGCGGGGCGTTGATCGACGAGCAGTACTTC
CDR3 protein: CASTTSGALIDEQYF

V gene: TRBV2
J gene: TRBJ1-1
clone size: many
D gene: .
CDR3 DNA: TGTGCCAGCAGTGAATACCGGGCGAACACTGAAGCTTTCTTT
CDR3 protein: CASSEYRANTEAFF

V gene: TRBV3-1
J gene: TRBJ1-6
clone size: many
D gene: TRBD1
CDR3 DNA: TGTGCCAGCACAGGACAGGGCCATTCACCCCTCCACTTT
CDR3 protein: CASTGQGHSPLHF

V gene: TRBV24-1
J gene: TRBJ2-7
clone size: .
D gene: .
CDR3 DNA: TGTGCCACCAGTGAATCTACCCGGGTTAGCTCCTACGAGCAGTACTTC
CDR3 protein: CATSESTRVSSYEQYF

V gene: TRBV28
J gene: TRBJ2-7
clone size: many
D gene: .
CDR3 DNA: TGTGCCAGTAAAATCCACCAAGCCTCCTACGAGCAGTACTTC
CDR3 protein: CASKIHQASYEQYF

V gene: TRBV7-2
J gene: TRBJ2-1
clone size: many
D gene: TRBD2
CDR3 DNA: TGTGCCAGCAGCTTATCAGCGGGAGTCCCCAATGAGCAGTTCTTC
CDR3 protein: CASSLSAGVPNEQFF

V gene: TRBV11-2
J gene: TRBJ2-7
clone size: many
D gene: .
CDR3 DNA: TGTGCCAGCAGCTTAGGGTGGACTAACGAGCAGTACTTC
CDR3 protein: CASSLGWTNEQYF

V gene: TRBV4-1
J gene: TRBJ1-4
clone size: many
D gene: .
CDR3 DNA: TGCGCCAGCAGCCAGTGGGGCGGTCTTGGTGAAAAACTGTTTTTT
CDR3 protein: CASSQWGGLGEKLFF

V gene: TRBV6-2/TRBV6-3
J gene: TRBJ2-3
clone size: .
D gene: .
CDR3 DNA: TGTGCCAGCAGAATAGCGGAGTACACAGATACGCAGTATTTT
CDR3 protein: CASRIAEYTDTQYF

V gene: TRBV7-8
J gene: TRBJ2-7
clone size: .
D gene: .
CDR3 DNA: TGTGCCAGCAGCTTAGCTTATGGGTTGGACGAGCAGTACTTC
CDR3 protein: CASSLAYGLDEQYF

V gene: TRBV30
J gene: TRBJ1-1
clone size: .
D gene: TRBD1
CDR3 DNA: TGTGCCTGGACTAGACAGGGTCGGGGATCTGAAGCTTTCTTT
CDR3 protein: CAWTRQGRGSEAFF